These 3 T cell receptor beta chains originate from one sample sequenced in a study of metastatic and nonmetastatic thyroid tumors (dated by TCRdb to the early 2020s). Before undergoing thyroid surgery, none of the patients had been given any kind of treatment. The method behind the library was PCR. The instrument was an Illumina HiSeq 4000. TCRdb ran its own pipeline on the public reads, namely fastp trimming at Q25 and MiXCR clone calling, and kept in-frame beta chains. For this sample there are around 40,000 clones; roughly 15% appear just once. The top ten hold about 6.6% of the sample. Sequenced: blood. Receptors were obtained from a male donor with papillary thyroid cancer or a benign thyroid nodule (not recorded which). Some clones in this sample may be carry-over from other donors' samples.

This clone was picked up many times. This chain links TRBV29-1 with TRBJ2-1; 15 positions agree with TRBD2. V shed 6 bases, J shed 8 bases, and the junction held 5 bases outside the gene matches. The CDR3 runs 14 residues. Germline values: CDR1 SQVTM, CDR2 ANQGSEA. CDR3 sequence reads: CSVGLAGGQDEQFF. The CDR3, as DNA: TGCAGCGTCGGACTAGCGGGAGGGCAGGATGAGCAGTTCTTC.

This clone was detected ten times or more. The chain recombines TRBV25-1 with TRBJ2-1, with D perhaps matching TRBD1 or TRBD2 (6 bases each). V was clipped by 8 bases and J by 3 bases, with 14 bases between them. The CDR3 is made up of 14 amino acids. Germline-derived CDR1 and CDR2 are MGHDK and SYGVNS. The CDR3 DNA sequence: TGTGCCAGCGGGGGGCTGGGGGACTACAATGAGCAGTTCTTC. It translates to CASGGLGDYNEQFF.

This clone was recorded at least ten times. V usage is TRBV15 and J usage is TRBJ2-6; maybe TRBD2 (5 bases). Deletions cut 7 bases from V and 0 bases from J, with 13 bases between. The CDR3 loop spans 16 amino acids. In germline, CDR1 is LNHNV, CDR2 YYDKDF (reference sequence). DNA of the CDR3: TGTGCCACCACCCCGAGAGCGGTCTCTGGGGCCAACGTCCTGACTTTC. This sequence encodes CATTPRAVSGANVLTF. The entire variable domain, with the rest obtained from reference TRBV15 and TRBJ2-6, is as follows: DAMVIQNPRYQVTQFGKPVTLSCSQTLNHNVMYWYQQKSSQAPKLLFHYYDKDFNNEADTPDNFQSRRPNTSFCFLDIRSPGLGDTAMYLCATTPRAVSGANVLTFGAGSRLTVL.